A selection of T cell receptor beta chains follows, all from one sample in a study of shared clonotypes between healthy human individuals. Method: immunoSEQ multiplex PCR; TCRdb's copy keeps in-frame clones and lacks some. The sample lists over a million clones, around 82% occurring once. Input material: memory CD4+ T cells from PBMCs. The receptors shown here come from a man aged 18 to 29 in good health. Some clones in this sample may be carry-over from other donors' samples. The CDR3 runs from the conserved cysteine through the conserved F or W. A D gene is named only where the DNA matches it firmly. Not every row has a clone size; where given, it reads once, few, many or a size class.

j_call clone_size v_call d_call cdr3_aa cdr3_nt
TRBJ2-5 once TRBV7-2 TRBD1 CASSRGGEETQYF TGTGCCAGCAGTCGAGGGGGCGAGGAGACCCAGTACTTC
TRBJ1-3 NA TRBV25-1 TRBD1 CASSERGQKSF TGTGCCAGCAGTGAAAGGGGACAGAAGTCCTTT
TRBJ2-4 NA TRBV11-2 TRBD2 CASSLGTSGNIQYF TGTGCCAGCAGCCTCGGGACTAGCGGAAACATTCAGTACTTC
TRBJ1-1 NA TRBV28 NA CASSSPRVVAIAEAFF TGTGCCAGCAGTTCCCCGAGAGTCGTAGCGATCGCTGAAGCTTTCTTT
TRBJ1-1 NA TRBV5-1 TRBD1 CASRGQGNTEAFF TGCGCCAGCAGAGGACAGGGAAACACTGAAGCTTTCTTT
TRBJ2-1 NA TRBV28 NA CASSLLVEQFF TGTGCCAGCAGTTTGTTGGTTGAGCAGTTCTTC
TRBJ1-1 NA TRBV23-1 NA CASSQSATETNTEAFF TGCGCCAGCAGTCAATCAGCTACAGAGACGAACACTGAAGCTTTCTTT
TRBJ1-2 NA TRBV5-4 NA CASSFGTLDRSGYTF TGTGCCAGCAGCTTCGGGACACTAGACCGATCTGGCTACACCTTC
TRBJ2-5 NA TRBV9 TRBD1 CASSATPGQGIETQYF TGTGCCAGCAGCGCGACCCCGGGACAGGGAATTGAGACCCAGTACTTC
TRBJ2-7 NA TRBV15 TRBD2 CATSKSSAGGPYEQYF TGTGCCACCAGCAAGAGTTCAGCGGGAGGGCCCTACGAGCAGTACTTC
TRBJ1-4 NA TRBV5-1 TRBD1 CASSGGQSNEKLFF TGCGCCAGCAGCGGGGGACAGTCAAATGAAAAACTGTTTTTT
TRBJ1-2 many TRBV5-4 TRBD1 CASSLDRGNYGYTF TGTGCCAGCAGCCTAGACAGGGGGAACTATGGCTACACCTTC
TRBJ2-7 few TRBV20-1 NA CSASASLEQYF TGCAGTGCTAGTGCGAGTTTGGAGCAGTACTTC
TRBJ2-1 NA TRBV29-1 NA CSLWGGDTYNEQFF TGCAGCCTCTGGGGAGGAGACACGTACAATGAGCAGTTCTTC
TRBJ1-1 NA TRBV6-6 NA CASSYSMDITEAFF TGTGCCAGCAGTTACTCGATGGATATTACTGAAGCTTTCTTT
TRBJ2-7 once TRBV2 NA CASRGRGGYSYEQYF TGTGCCAGCAGGGGTAGGGGCGGCTACTCCTACGAGCAGTACTTC
TRBJ2-1 once TRBV4-2 NA CASSQDRQYNEQFF TGTGCCAGCAGCCAAGATAGACAGTACAATGAGCAGTTCTTC
TRBJ2-2 NA TRBV27 TRBD1 CASSILGQGMTGELFF TGTGCCAGCAGTATCCTGGGACAGGGCATGACCGGGGAGCTGTTTTTT
TRBJ2-5 once TRBV7-2 NA CASSRARETQYF TGTGCCAGCAGCCGCGCCCGAGAGACCCAGTACTTC
TRBJ2-6 NA TRBV4-1 TRBD2 CASSHISGVSGANVLTF TGCGCCAGCAGCCACATTAGCGGGGTGTCTGGGGCCAACGTCCTGACTTTC
TRBJ2-1 NA TRBV5-6 TRBD2 CASSLVVGRAVNEQFF TGTGCCAGCAGCTTGGTAGTTGGGAGGGCGGTAAATGAGCAGTTCTTC
TRBJ2-5 once TRBV4-1 TRBD2 CASSQERGGRGETQYF TGCGCCAGCAGCCAAGAGCGCGGGGGGCGAGGGGAGACCCAGTACTTC
TRBJ2-3 NA TRBV7-3 TRBD2 CASSPKIAGGADTQYF TGTGCCAGCAGCCCCAAAATAGCGGGAGGCGCAGATACGCAGTATTTT
TRBJ2-2 NA TRBV10-2 NA CASSEWQGTGELFF TGCGCCAGCAGTGAGTGGCAGGGGACCGGGGAGCTGTTTTTT
TRBJ1-1 NA TRBV7-8 NA CASSFLVIPGTEAFF TGTGCCAGCAGCTTCTTGGTCATTCCCGGCACTGAAGCTTTCTTT
TRBJ2-5 NA TRBV28 NA CASSREETQYF TGTGCCAGCTCCCGTGAAGAGACCCAGTACTTC
TRBJ1-3 few TRBV30 NA CAWSRVAGNTIYF TGTGCCTGGAGTCGGGTAGCTGGAAACACCATATATTTT
TRBJ2-1 many TRBV6-1 NA CASSLDRSGGQFF TGTGCCAGCAGCCTAGACCGCAGCGGAGGGCAGTTCTTC
TRBJ2-2 NA TRBV7-3 TRBD2 CASSPFGASGRAANTGELFF TGTGCCAGCAGCCCATTCGGGGCTAGCGGGAGGGCGGCGAACACCGGGGAGCTGTTTTTT
TRBJ1-5 NA TRBV28 TRBD1 CASRFAKLSGGVSNQPQHF TGTGCCAGCAGGTTTGCCAAATTATCAGGGGGCGTGAGCAATCAGCCCCAGCATTTT
TRBJ2-3 few TRBV18 NA CASSPHKGPDTQYF TGTGCCAGCTCACCACATAAGGGCCCAGATACGCAGTATTTT
TRBJ1-1 NA TRBV19 NA CASSTQRGQGTHTEAFF TGTGCCAGTAGTACACAAAGGGGTCAGGGGACCCACACTGAAGCTTTCTTT
TRBJ2-5 NA TRBV2 NA CASSGQGIGAQYF TGTGCCAGCAGTGGCCAGGGGATAGGGGCCCAGTACTTC